This TCR beta chain was found in a study of radiation and T cells in renal cell carcinoma. Time point defined: blood 2 weeks post-SBRT. Regarding treatment: 15 Gy SBRT to primary tumor, nephrectomy 4 weeks later. Serial blood draws occurred at baseline and 2 and 4 weeks post-SBRT. Per germline, CDR1 SGHDN and CDR2 FVKESK. The length of the CDR3 is 14 residues. V dropped 2 bases and J dropped 2 bases, with 9 bases sitting between them. Measured with immunoSEQ multiplex PCR; TCRdb has only the in-frame clones, and not every one. The sample yields some 50,000 clones, approximately 80% seen once. This receptor was obtained from a woman between 70 and 85 years old with renal cell carcinoma. The chain joins TRBV14 to TRBJ1-1, with D perhaps TRBD1 (5 bases). Here the sequenced sample was blood, taken from a patient whose treatment included radiotherapy and nephrectomy. CDR3 amino acids: CASSQQTANTEAFF. The CDR3 DNA sequence: TGTGCCAGCAGCCAACAGACAGCCAACACTGAAGCTTTCTTT.